The next 30 T cell receptor beta chains were all read from a single sample in a study of shared clonotypes between healthy human individuals (dated by TCRdb to the early 2020s). Libraries came from the immunoSEQ multiplex PCR assay. This immuneACCESS table, as held by TCRdb, lists in-frame sequences with V and J called but not all clones. Of the missing ones, under half trace to an unresolved V gene in checked studies; the others have no known cause. Across this sample there are roughly 1,600,000 clones, with approximately 98.5% seen only once. The biggest ten clones account for roughly 0.35% of the sample. Material: naive CD4+ T cells sorted from blood. The label giving this sample's cell subset or site can be read as: CD45RA+ positively selected. These receptors originate from a young man in good health.

The chain employs TRBV28 and TRBJ1-1; D call uncertain. Germline V gives CDR1 MDHEN, CDR2 SYDVKM. V lost 2 bases to trimming and J lost 8 bases, with 6 bases between them. The length of the CDR3 is 11 residues. CDR3 loop: CASSLAPEAFF. CDR3 in DNA: TGTGCCAGCAGTTTAGCCCCAGAAGCTTTCTTT.

This sequence joins TRBV29-1 and TRBJ1-5; no clear D. Trimming took off 5 bases at V and 2 bases at J, with 10 bases between the two ends. Germline lookup yields CDR1 SQVTM and CDR2 ANQGSEA. This CDR3 has 13 amino acids. The CDR3 spells CSVRVEGNQPQHF. The DNA of the CDR3 is TGCAGCGTTAGGGTTGAGGGCAATCAGCCCCAGCATTTT.

V and J are TRBV27 and TRBJ2-4; 7 bases map to TRBD2. Germline CDR1 and CDR2: MNHEY and SMNVEV (reference sequence). The CDR3 sequence is 14 residues long. V lost 6 bases and J lost 9; bases outside the gene matches: 11. CDR3 loop: CASRAGRGRGIQYF. Here the CDR3 DNA reads TGTGCCAGCAGAGCGGGACGGGGCAGAGGCATTCAGTACTTC.

This rearrangement joins TRBV10-1 to TRBJ2-3; the match to TRBD1 covers 9 bases. CDR3 length equals 15 residues. CDR1 is WNHNN, CDR2 SYGVQD, per germline (reference sequence). V dropped 4 bases and J dropped 0; count of bases not matched to a gene: 2. This CDR3 reads CASSGGQGSTDTQYF. The CDR3 DNA reads TGCGCCAGCAGTGGGGGACAGGGCAGCACAGATACGCAGTATTTT.

The chain links TRBV5-1 to TRBJ2-5; a weak D match, TRBD2 (5 bases). The germline V gene has CDR1 SGHRS and CDR2 YFSETQ. V was pared by 1 base and J by 2 bases, with 15 bases between. The CDR3 consists of 16 residues. The chain's CDR3 is CASSLRNLAQQETQYF. CDR3 nucleotides: TGCGCCAGCAGCTTGAGAAACTTAGCGCAACAAGAGACCCAGTACTTC. The full variable domain, its missing parts supplied by reference TRBV5-1 and TRBJ2-5, is KAGVTQTPRYLIKTRGQQVTLSCSPISGHRSVSWYQQTPGQGLQFLFEYFSETQRNKGNFPGRFSGRQFSNSRSEMNVSTLELGDSALYLCASSLRNLAQQETQYFGPGTRLLVL.

The chain combines TRBV5-1 with TRBJ2-7; 7 nucleotides line up with TRBD1. Losses at the gene ends were 4 bases for V and 0 bases for J; bases not matched to a gene: 7. Germline V gene data show CDR1 as SGHRS and CDR2 as YFSETQ. The CDR3 has 15 amino acids. The CDR3 region is CASSVVGTDSYEQYF. In nucleotides, the CDR3 is TGCGCCAGCAGCGTGGTGGGGACAGACTCCTACGAGCAGTACTTC.

This clone was detected only once. V is TRBV28 and J is TRBJ2-1; 7 bases match TRBD2. The CDR3 totals 18 residues. The V segment lost 3 bases and the J segment 5 bases; nucleotides outside the gene matches: 16. Germline V gene data show CDR1 as MDHEN and CDR2 as SYDVKM. In DNA, the CDR3 is TGTGCCAGCAGTTTCCTCTCCTATGGGCGGGAGTTACACAATGAGCAGTTCTTC. Its translation: CASSFLSYGRELHNEQFF.

This chain joins TRBV7-2 and TRBJ2-5, with 10 bases that match TRBD2. CDR3 size: 19 residues. Germline CDR1 reads SGHTA; CDR2 reads FQGNSA. With V trimmed by 1 base and J by 5 bases, 16 bases remained unmatched. The CDR3 region has the DNA TGTGCCAGCAGCTTAGGGCTAGCGGGAGTGCTAGGGTATTCGGAGACCCAGTACTTC. Translated: CASSLGLAGVLGYSETQYF.

The chain joins TRBV9 to TRBJ2-7; 8 nucleotides agree with TRBD1. J lost 7 bases, V lost 2 bases, and 5 bases had no gene match. The germline V gene has CDR1 SGDLS and CDR2 YYNGEE. This CDR3 contains 13 residues. CDR3 nucleotide sequence: TGTGCCAGCAGCGTCACCGGGACAGGTGAGCAGTACTTC. Protein: CASSVTGTGEQYF. Based on the CDR3 plus reference TRBV9 and TRBJ2-7, the full variable domain is DSGVTQTPKHLITATGQRVTLRCSPRSGDLSVYWYQQSLDQGLQFLIQYYNGEERAKGNILERFSAQQFPDLHSELNLSSLELGDSALYFCASSVTGTGEQYFGPGTRLTVT.

CDR3 nucleotides: TGTGCCTGGAAGGGGGGCTTGAGCGCTTTCTTT. This encodes CAWKGGLSAFF. V and J are TRBV30 and TRBJ1-1; a weak D match, TRBD1 (6 bases). V shed 4 bases and J shed 11 bases, with 14 bases lying between them. This CDR3 is 11 amino acids long. Germline CDR1 and CDR2: GTSNPN and SVGIG (reference sequence).

The chain is built from TRBV15 and TRBJ2-6, with 7 bases fitting TRBD1. Germline CDR1 reads LNHNV; CDR2 reads YYDKDF (reference sequence). V was clipped by 11 bases and J by 0 bases; unmatched bases: 1. This CDR3 has 13 amino acids. Here the CDR3 DNA reads TGTGCCGCAGGGGGCTCTGGGGCCAACGTCCTGACTTTC. It translates to CAAGGSGANVLTF.

This chain links TRBV14 with TRBJ2-5; D unclear. The CDR3 length is 14 residues. Germline V gives CDR1 SGHDN, CDR2 FVKESK. Between the trimmed V and J ends, which lost 1 base and 2 bases, there was a span of 8 bases. In nucleotides, the CDR3 is TGTGCCAGCAGCCAAGTGCTCGGGCAAGAGACCCAGTACTTC. It yields the protein CASSQVLGQETQYF.

This sequence joins TRBV2 and TRBJ2-7; D unclear. Germline lookup yields CDR1 SNHLY and CDR2 FYNNEI. The CDR3 length is 11 residues. With 7 bases removed from V and 3 bases from J, the gap between germline ends came to 7 bases. CDR3 DNA sequence: TGTGCCAGCACCTTAAACTACGAGCAGTACTTC. Translated, it gives CASTLNYEQYF.

This clone was seen a single time. This chain links TRBV5-1 with TRBJ2-2; possibly TRBD1 for D (6 bases). Germline V gene data show CDR1 as SGHRS and CDR2 as YFSETQ. The CDR3 runs to 15 residues. V was pared by 3 bases and J by 0 bases, with 9 bases between. CDR3 sequence reads: CASSSGHSNTGELFF. The DNA of the CDR3 is TGCGCCAGCAGCTCGGGACACTCGAACACCGGGGAGCTGTTTTTT.

The genes are TRBV2 and TRBJ2-1, with D possibly being TRBD1 (5 bases). This CDR3 has 15 amino acids. From germline, CDR1 is SNHLY and CDR2 FYNNEI. Trimming removed 8 bases at V and 0 bases at J, with 14 bases between. The DNA of the CDR3 is TGTGCCAGCTCCTCCAGGGCTAACTCCTACAATGAGCAGTTCTTC. This encodes CASSSRANSYNEQFF.

The chain employs TRBV18 and TRBJ2-3; 13 bases map to TRBD2. Trimming cost V 4 bases and J 1 base; bases outside gene matches: 20. This CDR3 has 22 amino acids. Germline assignment: CDR1 KGHSH and CDR2 LQKENI. CDR3 region: CASSLTWNSGLAGASGTDTQYF. As DNA, the CDR3 is TGTGCCAGCTCACTCACCTGGAATTCCGGACTAGCGGGAGCATCCGGCACAGATACGCAGTATTTT. The variable domain in full, with the rest retrieved from reference TRBV18 and TRBJ2-3, is NAGVMQNPRHLVRRRGQEARLRCSPMKGHSHVYWYRQLPEEGLKFMVYLQKENIIDESGMPKERFSAEFPKEGPSILRIQQVVRGDSAAYFCASSLTWNSGLAGASGTDTQYFGPGTRLTVL.

The V and J genes are TRBV7-9 and TRBJ2-7; 7 bases match TRBD1. V was clipped by 4 bases and J by 4 bases; unmatched bases: 10. The CDR3 loop spans 15 amino acids. Germline V gives CDR1 SEHNR, CDR2 FQNEAQ (reference sequence). The CDR3 DNA is TGTGCCAGCAGCTCAAACAGGGGAAGGGGATACGAGCAGTACTTC. This gives the protein CASSSNRGRGYEQYF.

This clone was observed once. The gene calls are TRBV6-5 and TRBJ2-2, with D tentatively TRBD1 (5 bases). V lost 7 bases to trimming and J lost 1 base, with 13 bases between them. The V gene's germline CDR1 is MNHEY and CDR2 SVGAGI. The CDR3 runs to 15 residues. The CDR3 DNA is TGTGCCAGCACCCCCACAGGAATGAACACCGGGGAGCTGTTTTTT. The encoded protein is CASTPTGMNTGELFF.

V usage is TRBV7-9 and J usage is TRBJ2-5, with 8 bases aligning to TRBD1. The CDR3 is 14 residues long. CDR1 is SEHNR, CDR2 FQNEAQ, per germline (reference sequence). The J segment lost 2 bases and the V segment lost 6 bases, leaving 5 bases of the junction unmatched. The chain's CDR3 is CASRSGQGQETQYF. The CDR3 DNA is TGTGCCAGCAGATCTGGACAGGGTCAAGAGACCCAGTACTTC.

The rearrangement joins TRBV4-3 to TRBJ2-1; D remains ambiguous. This CDR3 spans 14 amino acids. Germline-derived CDR1 and CDR2 are LGHNA and YSLEER. V was clipped by 3 bases and J by 4 bases, with 10 bases between them. The CDR3 loop reads CASSQAEQYNEQFF. The CDR3, as DNA: TGCGCCAGCAGCCAGGCTGAACAGTACAATGAGCAGTTCTTC.

The rearrangement joins TRBV6-1 to TRBJ2-7; D gene ambiguous. The CDR3 is 14 residues long. V dropped 1 base and J dropped 3 bases, with 10 bases sitting between them. CDR1 and CDR2 from the germline V gene are MNHNS and SASEGT. The CDR3 reads CASSEVGRSYEQYF. CDR3 coding DNA: TGTGCCAGCAGTGAAGTCGGGCGCAGCTACGAGCAGTACTTC.

J is TRBJ2-6 and V is TRBV27; D is perhaps TRBD1 or TRBD2 (5 bases each). Germline assignment: CDR1 MNHEY and CDR2 SMNVEV (reference sequence). CDR3 length: 14 amino acids. With 3 bases removed from V and 9 bases from J, the gap between germline ends came to 12 bases. The CDR3 here is CASSLRGVGNVLTF. For the CDR3, the DNA is TGTGCCAGCAGTTTGAGAGGGGTAGGCAACGTCCTGACTTTC.

The chain recombines TRBV5-1 with TRBJ2-7; D is unresolved. This CDR3 is built from 15 residues. V was pared by 0 bases and J by 0 bases, with 10 bases between. Germline V gene data show CDR1 as SGHRS and CDR2 as YFSETQ. CDR3 nucleotide sequence: TGCGCCAGCAGCTTGGTACGGTCGCTCTCCTACGAGCAGTACTTC. Its translation is CASSLVRSLSYEQYF.

J is TRBJ2-6 and V is TRBV9; possibly TRBD1 for D (6 bases). CDR3 length: 16 residues. Per the germline V gene, CDR1 is SGDLS and CDR2 is YYNGEE. The V end was cut by 3 bases, the J end by 2 bases, with 12 bases between. CDR3 nucleotides: TGTGCCAGCAGCGCTTACTCAGGGGCTGGGGCCAACGTCCTGACTTTC. This codes for CASSAYSGAGANVLTF.

The genes are TRBV6-6 and TRBJ1-5; D is unclear. Trimming left V 2 bases short and J 2 bases short, with 10 bases between. Germline assignment: CDR1 MNHNY and CDR2 SVGAGI (reference sequence). CDR3 length: 15 residues. This chain's CDR3 is CASSYGRLGNQPQHF. The CDR3 region has the DNA TGTGCCAGCAGTTACGGCAGGTTGGGCAATCAGCCCCAGCATTTT.

V and J are TRBV28 and TRBJ2-7; D is undetermined. V lost 4 bases and J lost 3, with 4 bases in between. Germline V gene sequence: CDR1 MDHEN, CDR2 SYDVKM. The CDR3 consists of 11 residues. Written as DNA, the CDR3 is TGTGCCAGCAGTTACCTCTACGAGCAGTACTTC. It is translated as CASSYLYEQYF.

The CDR3 protein is CASSIWPGFDTQYF. The DNA of the CDR3 is TGTGCCAGTAGTATATGGCCAGGGTTCGATACGCAGTATTTT. J is TRBJ2-3 and V is TRBV19; tentative D call: TRBD1 (5 bases). The CDR3 is 14 amino acids. Germline assignment: CDR1 LNHDA and CDR2 SQIVND (reference sequence). The germline V and J ends were trimmed by 2 bases and 6 bases, with 12 bases remaining between them.

This clone was seen a handful of times. V and J are TRBV19 and TRBJ2-1; the D gene could be TRBD1 or TRBD2 (5 bases each). CDR3 size: 17 residues. Per germline, CDR1 LNHDA and CDR2 SQIVND (reference sequence). V lost 4 bases, J lost 0 bases, and 16 bases lay in between. CDR3 sequence: CASSTSRGGSSYNEQFF. DNA of the CDR3: TGTGCCAGTAGTACGTCGAGGGGTGGAAGCTCCTACAATGAGCAGTTCTTC.

The V call is TRBV4-1, the J call TRBJ2-1, with unresolved D. Per germline, CDR1 MGHRA and CDR2 YSYEKL. The CDR3 runs 13 residues. Trimming stripped 2 bases from V and 9 bases from J, with 11 bases between. This CDR3 reads CASSQPPYGEQFF. The CDR3 nucleotides read TGCGCCAGCAGCCAACCTCCCTACGGTGAGCAGTTCTTC.

The chain has TRBV7-9 and TRBJ2-1; TRBD1 or TRBD2 may be the D gene (5 bases each). Germline V CDR1 and CDR2: SEHNR, FQNEAQ (reference sequence). The CDR3 spans 15 residues. V lost 1 base to trimming and J lost 4 bases, with 11 bases between them. The CDR3 bases are TGTGCCAGCAGCTTAGATGCCGGGGCATACAATGAGCAGTTCTTC. Protein product: CASSLDAGAYNEQFF. Complete variable domain (other parts from reference TRBV7-9 and TRBJ2-1): DTGVSQNPRHKITKRGQNVTFRCDPISEHNRLYWYRQTLGQGPEFLTYFQNEAQLEKSRLLSDRFSAERPKGSFSTLEIQRTEQGDSAMYLCASSLDAGAYNEQFFGPGTRLTVL.